These 5 T cell receptor beta chains were sequenced from one sample in a study of blood T cell repertoires in COVID-19. Some clones are missing from TCRdb's copy, which holds only in-frame ones; the method was immunoSEQ multiplex PCR. This sample has 300,000 to 400,000 clones, with approximately 83% found just once. The material sequenced was PBMCs or T cells enriched from blood (not recorded which). These receptors were obtained from a woman between 35 and 50 years old with acute COVID-19.

The chain uses TRBV5-4 and TRBJ2-7; TRBD2 aligns across 14 bases. This CDR3 is built from 16 residues. Germline V gene data show CDR1 as SGHNT and CDR2 as YYREEE (reference sequence). V lost 1 base, J lost 5 bases, and 5 bases stayed unmatched. The CDR3 protein is CASSLLPGLAGDEQYF. For the CDR3, the DNA is TGTGCCAGCAGCTTGTTGCCGGGACTAGCGGGAGACGAGCAGTACTTC.

The V gene is TRBV4-3, the J gene TRBJ2-7, with 10 bases matching TRBD1. V gave up 4 bases and J gave up 3 bases; unmatched junction bases: 6. CDR1 LGHNA and CDR2 YSLEER come from the germline V gene. The CDR3 covers 15 residues. This chain's CDR3 is CASSLQDRGNYEQYF. For the CDR3, the DNA is TGCGCCAGCAGCCTACAGGACAGGGGGAACTACGAGCAGTACTTC.

This sequence joins TRBV6-5 and TRBJ1-1, with no clear D. Germline loops: CDR1 MNHEY, CDR2 SVGAGI. The V end lost 6 bases, the J end lost 0 bases, and 5 bases lay between the germline ends. The length of the CDR3 is 12 residues. The CDR3 bases are TGTGCCAGCAGAACATTGAACACTGAAGCTTTCTTT. It is translated as CASRTLNTEAFF.

The chain couples TRBV7-9 to TRBJ2-5; a weak D match, TRBD1 (6 bases). The CDR3 covers 13 residues. Germline loops: CDR1 SEHNR, CDR2 FQNEAQ (reference sequence). Trimming cost V 7 bases and J 2 bases, with 11 bases left between them. Written as DNA, the CDR3 is TGTGCCAGCAAACGGGACATACAAGAGACCCAGTACTTC. Residues: CASKRDIQETQYF.

J is TRBJ2-7 and V is TRBV3-1 (or the pseudogene TRBV3-2); D not resolved. V lost 1 base to trimming and J lost 6 bases, with 7 bases between them. The CDR3 sequence is 12 residues long. The germline gives CDR1 LGHDT, CDR2 YNNKEL (reference sequence). The CDR3 nucleotides read TGTGCCAGCAGCCAAGTTCCCTCCGAGCAGTACTTC. Encoded protein: CASSQVPSEQYF.